Described below is a single T cell receptor (beta chain) sequence and its context. CDR1 is SNHLY, CDR2 FYNNEI, per germline. The CDR3 loop spans 17 amino acids. J gave up 2 bases and V 6 bases, and 11 bases lay outside the gene matches. As processed by the authors: Nucleated cell counts were estimated from reference gene primer amplification. Generated by immunoSEQ multiplex PCR, the TCRdb table keeps only in-frame clones and is missing some. V and J calls plus clone size are reproduced from that table; the DNA served to infer D and trimming. This sample has about 60,000 clones, with roughly 80% found just once. This sample is part of a study of blood T cell repertoires in COVID-19. About the study: COVID-19 samples collected from the United States, Italy and Spain covered acute and convalescent phases. T cells, B-cell-depleted T cells, or PBMCs supplied cDNA or gDNA.

The sample comprised peripheral blood. The chain recombines TRBV2 with TRBJ1-5; 9 positions agree with TRBD1. This sequence originates from a human donor in a cohort sampled during active COVID-19. The CDR3 loop reads CASSTGTGSWGNQPQHF. The CDR3 DNA reads TGTGCCAGCAGCACCGGGACAGGGAGTTGGGGCAATCAGCCCCAGCATTTT.